A single sample is the source of the 5 T cell receptor beta chains below, sequenced in a study of T cell responses to AZD1222 COVID-19 vaccine. Measured with immunoSEQ multiplex PCR; TCRdb has only the in-frame clones, and not every one. Of around 120,000 clones in the sample, roughly 92% are singletons; the top ten hold about 1.6%. This sample comprised peripheral blood, obtained 28 days after the second AZD1222 dose. Source of these receptors: an adult who received the AZD1222 COVID-19 vaccine.

The chain has TRBV18 and TRBJ2-2; D may be TRBD2 (7 bases). The CDR3 loop spans 17 amino acids. Germline CDR1 reads KGHSH; CDR2 reads LQKENI. The V gene lost 6 bases and the J gene lost 0 bases, with 17 bases spanning the gap. CDR3 region: CASSPYGGGANTGELFF. In nucleotides, the CDR3 is TGTGCCAGCTCCCCTTATGGGGGGGGCGCGAACACCGGGGAGCTGTTTTTT. The variable domain in full, completed from reference TRBV18 and TRBJ2-2, reads NAGVMQNPRHLVRRRGQEARLRCSPMKGHSHVYWYRQLPEEGLKFMVYLQKENIIDESGMPKERFSAEFPKEGPSILRIQQVVRGDSAAYFCASSPYGGGANTGELFFGEGSRLTVL.

The chain has TRBV5-4 and TRBJ1-2; D unresolved. The CDR3 has 13 amino acids. Germline CDR1 reads SGHNT; CDR2 reads YYREEE (reference sequence). V was clipped by 0 bases and J by 8 bases, with 11 bases between them. CDR3 nucleotides: TGTGCCAGCAGCTTGGAAGGGCGTAGGGGCTACACCTTC. Its translation is CASSLEGRRGYTF.

The V call is TRBV28, the J call TRBJ1-2, with D uncertain. Trimming removed 5 bases at V and 2 bases at J, with 6 bases between. CDR3 length: 12 residues. In germline, CDR1 is MDHEN, CDR2 SYDVKM. CDR3 sequence (DNA): TGTGCCAGCAGTATCAGCAACTATGGCTACACCTTC. Amino acids: CASSISNYGYTF.

This chain links TRBV28 with TRBJ2-6; D gene uncertain. Germline CDR1 is MDHEN and CDR2 is SYDVKM. The CDR3 contains 17 residues. The ends were cut back, 6 bases at V and 2 bases at J, with 17 bases in the middle. The CDR3 region is CASSPRTYGTGANVLTF. The CDR3 coding sequence is TGTGCCAGCAGCCCCAGGACGTATGGAACTGGGGCCAACGTCCTGACTTTC. Complete variable domain (other parts from reference TRBV28 and TRBJ2-6): DVKVTQSSRYLVKRTGEKVFLECVQDMDHENMFWYRQDPGLGLRLIYFSYDVKMKEKGDIPEGYSVSREKKERFSLILESASTNQTSMYLCASSPRTYGTGANVLTFGAGSRLTVL.

This chain connects TRBV9 to TRBJ1-1; D remains unclear. This CDR3 comprises 15 residues. Germline values: CDR1 SGDLS, CDR2 YYNGEE. V lost 4 bases and J 4 bases, leaving 17 bases between the germline ends. CDR3 sequence: CASSLSSKGGTEAFF. The CDR3 nucleotides are TGTGCCAGCAGCCTAAGTTCGAAGGGAGGCACTGAAGCTTTCTTT. The whole variable domain, remainder taken from reference TRBV9 and TRBJ1-1, is DSGVTQTPKHLITATGQRVTLRCSPRSGDLSVYWYQQSLDQGLQFLIQYYNGEERAKGNILERFSAQQFPDLHSELNLSSLELGDSALYFCASSLSSKGGTEAFFGQGTRLTVV.